This TCR beta chain emerged from a study of blood T cell repertoires in COVID-19. Generated by immunoSEQ multiplex PCR, the TCRdb table keeps only in-frame clones and is missing some. The table records roughly 61,000 clones, approximately 70% of them present only once. CDR1 MNHEY and CDR2 SVGAGI come from the germline V gene. The CDR3 runs to 14 residues. Trimming took 6 bases from V and 4 from J, leaving 12 bases between them. Participants had their cohort set by participant-reported clinical history. Those designated as exposed participants met a COVID-19 case within 2 weeks before study entry. This chain links TRBV6-5 with TRBJ1-4; D gene uncertain. Material for sequencing was PBMCs or T cells enriched from blood (not recorded which). The sequence was collected from a woman aged 55 to 70 who had been exposed to COVID-19. CDR3 bases: TGTGCCAGCAGGAAAGCGGTGGATAATGAAAAACTGTTTTTT. Amino acids: CASRKAVDNEKLFF.